This is a list of T cell receptor beta chains from one sample in a study of blood T cell repertoires in COVID-19. Data came from immunoSEQ multiplex PCR; TCRdb stores just in-frame clones and leaves some out. The sample comprises 65,000 or so clones, roughly four fifths of which are singletons, and under 15% rests with the top ten. What was sequenced was peripheral blood. Receptors originate from a man older than 75 with acute or convalescent COVID-19. CDR3s include the opening cysteine and the closing phenylalanine or tryptophan. D genes are given only for firm matches. Rows give clone size only sometimes, using once, few, many, or a class for an expanded clone.

abundance: NA; d_gene: TRBD1; j_gene: TRBJ1-1; v_gene: TRBV18; CDR3nt: TGTGCCAGCCTAAGGGGACAGGGTAGGACTGAAGCTTTCTTT; CDR3aa: CASLRGQGRTEAFF
abundance: NA; d_gene: TRBD1; j_gene: TRBJ1-1; v_gene: TRBV2; CDR3nt: TGTGCCAGCAGTGACAAGGGGGCGCGGGCTGAAGCTTTCTTT; CDR3aa: CASSDKGARAEAFF
abundance: NA; d_gene: TRBD1; j_gene: TRBJ1-2; v_gene: TRBV27; CDR3nt: TGTGCCAGCAGATTAACCATCCAAAGGGGACAGGGGGGCTACACCTTC; CDR3aa: CASRLTIQRGQGGYTF
abundance: NA; d_gene: TRBD1; j_gene: TRBJ2-7; v_gene: TRBV3-1/TRBV3-2; CDR3nt: TGTGCCAGCAGCCTCCGGACAGGGAGAGACGAGCAGTACTTC; CDR3aa: CASSLRTGRDEQYF
abundance: NA; d_gene: TRBD1; j_gene: TRBJ1-3; v_gene: TRBV18; CDR3nt: TGTGCCAGCTCAACAGGGGGCAGAAACACCATATATTTT; CDR3aa: CASSTGGRNTIYF
abundance: few; d_gene: TRBD2; j_gene: TRBJ2-7; v_gene: TRBV19; CDR3nt: TGTGCCAGTAGAACTACTAGCGGGGGGCTCTACGAGCAGTACTTC; CDR3aa: CASRTTSGGLYEQYF
abundance: NA; d_gene: TRBD2; j_gene: TRBJ2-1; v_gene: TRBV10-3; CDR3nt: TGTGCCATCAAGGGTAGCGGGGGGGCTGGGTCCTACAATGAGCAGTTCTTC; CDR3aa: CAIKGSGGAGSYNEQFF
abundance: NA; d_gene: TRBD1; j_gene: TRBJ1-4; v_gene: TRBV7-9; CDR3nt: TGTGCCAGCAGCTTTGGACAGGCTTTCAGGGAAAAACTGTTTTTT; CDR3aa: CASSFGQAFREKLFF
abundance: few; d_gene: TRBD1; j_gene: TRBJ1-5; v_gene: TRBV2; CDR3nt: TGTGCCAGCAAGAAACAGGGGGCGGACAATCAGCCCCAGCATTTT; CDR3aa: CASKKQGADNQPQHF
abundance: NA; d_gene: NA; j_gene: TRBJ1-3; v_gene: TRBV6-5; CDR3nt: TGTGCCAGCAGTTACTGGGGCCGAGGCTCTGGAAACACCATATATTTT; CDR3aa: CASSYWGRGSGNTIYF
abundance: NA; d_gene: NA; j_gene: TRBJ1-1; v_gene: TRBV18; CDR3nt: TGTGCCAGCTCACCGGTCGACTACACTGAAGCTTTCTTT; CDR3aa: CASSPVDYTEAFF
abundance: NA; d_gene: TRBD1; j_gene: TRBJ1-4; v_gene: TRBV18; CDR3nt: TGTGCCAGCTCAAAGGGACAGAAGACCGCAACTAATGAAAAACTGTTTTTT; CDR3aa: CASSKGQKTATNEKLFF
abundance: few; d_gene: TRBD1; j_gene: TRBJ2-1; v_gene: TRBV6-1; CDR3nt: TGTGCCAGCAGTGACCACAGGGGCGCCTACAATGAGCAGTTCTTC; CDR3aa: CASSDHRGAYNEQFF
abundance: NA; d_gene: TRBD1; j_gene: TRBJ2-5; v_gene: TRBV5-1; CDR3nt: TGCGCCAGCATGGAAGGGGGCGCCGAGGAGACCCAGTACTTC; CDR3aa: CASMEGGAEETQYF
abundance: NA; d_gene: NA; j_gene: TRBJ1-2; v_gene: TRBV6-5; CDR3nt: TGTGCCAGCAGTCGGAGCCCTAGCTATGGCTACACCTTC; CDR3aa: CASSRSPSYGYTF
abundance: once; d_gene: NA; j_gene: TRBJ2-7; v_gene: TRBV19; CDR3nt: TGTGCCAGTAGTAACCCCGCACAGCCCCCCGCCGAGCAGTACTTC; CDR3aa: CASSNPAQPPAEQYF
abundance: once; d_gene: NA; j_gene: TRBJ1-1; v_gene: TRBV19; CDR3nt: TGTGCCAGCAGTACCACGGGAGGGCCGAACACTGAAGCTTTCTTT; CDR3aa: CASSTTGGPNTEAFF
abundance: NA; d_gene: TRBD1; j_gene: TRBJ2-2; v_gene: TRBV3-1/TRBV3-2; CDR3nt: TGTGCCAGCAGTCCCTGGTCAGGACAGGGATATACCGGGGAGCTGTTTTTT; CDR3aa: CASSPWSGQGYTGELFF
abundance: once; d_gene: NA; j_gene: TRBJ2-5; v_gene: TRBV5-1; CDR3nt: TGCGCCAGCAGACAGCAAGAGACCCAGTACTTC; CDR3aa: CASRQQETQYF
abundance: NA; d_gene: TRBD1; j_gene: TRBJ1-1; v_gene: TRBV7-8; CDR3nt: TGTGCCAGCAGCCAAGGACAGGGAACTCAAGCTTTCTTT; CDR3aa: CASSQGQGTQAFF
abundance: NA; d_gene: TRBD1; j_gene: TRBJ1-5; v_gene: TRBV6-5; CDR3nt: TGTGCCAGCAGCCCCGGGACAGGGTGGCATCAGCCCCAGCATTTT; CDR3aa: CASSPGTGWHQPQHF
abundance: NA; d_gene: TRBD2; j_gene: TRBJ2-3; v_gene: TRBV27; CDR3nt: TGTGCCAGCAGTCTAGGACTAGTGAGCGATACGCAGTATTTT; CDR3aa: CASSLGLVSDTQYF